This T cell receptor beta chain was sequenced in a study of CD8 T cells in ankylosing spondylitis. Study results and limitations: A TCR beta motif made of fewer than ten highly homologous variants seemed typical of ankylosing spondylitis blood.

TCRdb itself ran the 5' RACE reads through MiXCR, one entry per CDR3 protein. This repertoire shows 100,000 or so distinct CDR3 sequences, roughly 9% found once; its top ten account for over 25%. Germline V gene sequence: CDR1 MNHNS, CDR2 SASEGT. There are 13 residues in the CDR3. Unmatched junction bases numbered 1, after V lost 1 base and J lost 4 bases. In the case of this clonotype: Its antigen is not known.

Sequencing input: blood, either unsorted or a sorted T cell fraction (not recorded which). The chain uses TRBV6-1 and TRBJ2-7; 7 bases agree with TRBD2. The sequence was obtained from a male donor with ankylosing spondylitis. The CDR3 bases are TGTGCCAGCAGTGAAGGACTAGCTTACGAGCAGTACGTC. Translated, it gives CASSEGLAYEQYV.